Sequencing of this T cell receptor beta chain was carried out in a study of cytomegalovirus exposure and HLA in healthy donors. The PCR ran on 60 Vbeta and 13 Jbeta primers. The assay was immunoSEQ multiplex PCR, and TCRdb's table has in-frame clones only and misses some. The sample has 180,000 or so clones, around 82% seen once. The ends lost 3 bases at V and 2 bases at J; junction bases unmatched: 3. Germline V gene sequence: CDR1 SGHNT, CDR2 YENEEA. This CDR3 is 15 amino acids long. The V call is TRBV11-3, the J call TRBJ1-4; 7 bases are a match to TRBD1. This clonotype originated in a male donor in good health and CMV-seronegative. The sequencing sample was made of PBMCs. CDR3 in amino acids: CASSFGQVTNEKLFF. The CDR3 DNA follows: TGTGCCAGCAGCTTTGGACAGGTCACTAATGAAAAACTGTTTTTT. The whole variable domain, filled in from reference TRBV11-3 and TRBJ1-4, reads EAGVVQSPRYKIIEKKQPVAFWCNPISGHNTLYWYLQNLGQGPELLIRYENEEAVDDSQLPKDRFSAERLKGVDSTLKIQPAELGDSAVYLCASSFGQVTNEKLFFGSGTQLSVL.